This record concerns one TCR beta chain sequence. Original data processing: Reference gene primer amplification gave nucleated cell count estimates. Produced via immunoSEQ multiplex PCR; TCRdb's table is partial and in-frame only. That table furnishes V, J and clone size, whereas the DNA furnished D and trimming. The table includes about 170,000 clones, approximately 84% detected once. This record belongs to a study of blood T cell repertoires in COVID-19. For the study at large: Spain, Italy and the United States supplied samples that represented acute and convalescent COVID-19. PBMCs, B-cell-depleted T cells, or T cells provided the cDNA or gDNA that made up the material.

V lost 4 bases and J 3 bases, leaving 14 bases between the germline ends. The CDR3 covers 15 residues. CDR1 LGHNA and CDR2 YNFKEQ come from the germline V gene. Source material: peripheral blood. The V call is TRBV4-2, the J call TRBJ2-3, with a weak D call TRBD2 (6 bases). The sequence was obtained from a man in his forties or fifties who had recovered from COVID-19. The CDR3 coding sequence is TGTGCCAGCAGCCCCTCGGGGGAGCAGACAGATACGCAGTATTTT. Amino acids: CASSPSGEQTDTQYF.